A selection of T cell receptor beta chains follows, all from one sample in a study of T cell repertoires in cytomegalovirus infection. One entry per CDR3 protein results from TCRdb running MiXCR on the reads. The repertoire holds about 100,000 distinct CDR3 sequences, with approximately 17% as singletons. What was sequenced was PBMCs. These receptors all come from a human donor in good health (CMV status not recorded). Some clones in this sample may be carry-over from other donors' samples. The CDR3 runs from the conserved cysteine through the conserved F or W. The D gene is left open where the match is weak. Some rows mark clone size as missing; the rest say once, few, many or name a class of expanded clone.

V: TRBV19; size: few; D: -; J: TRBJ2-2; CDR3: CASGVLSNTGELFF; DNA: TGTGCCAGCGGCGTCCTTTCGAACACCGGGGAGCTGTTTTTT
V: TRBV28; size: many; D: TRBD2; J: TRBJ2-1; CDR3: CASSYGGADISYNEQFF; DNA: TGTGCCAGCAGTTACGGGGGGGCCGATATATCCTACAATGAGCAGTTCTTC
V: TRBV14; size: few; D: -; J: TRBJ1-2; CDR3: CASSQRGGYGYTF; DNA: TGTGCCAGCAGCCAAAGGGGAGGCTATGGCTACACCTTC
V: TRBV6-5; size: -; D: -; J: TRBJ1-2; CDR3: CASSRGRAGYGYTF; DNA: TGTGCCAGCAGCCGGGGCAGGGCCGGCTATGGCTACACCTTC
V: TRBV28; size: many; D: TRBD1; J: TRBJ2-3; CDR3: CASSFPLARGRTKPTDTQYF; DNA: TGTGCCAGCAGTTTCCCATTAGCCAGGGGGCGAACTAAACCCACAGATACGCAGTATTTT
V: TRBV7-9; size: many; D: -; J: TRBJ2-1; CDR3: CASSRTGEGEQFF; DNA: TGTGCCAGCAGCCGTACCGGGGAAGGTGAGCAGTTCTTC
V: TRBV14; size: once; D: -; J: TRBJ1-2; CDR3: CASSQGPALNGYTF; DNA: TGTGCCAGCAGCCAAGGGCCAGCTTTGAATGGCTACACCTTC
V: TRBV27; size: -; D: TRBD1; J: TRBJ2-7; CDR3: CASRRQGALWYEQYF; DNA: TGTGCCAGCAGAAGACAGGGGGCCCTTTGGTACGAGCAGTACTTC
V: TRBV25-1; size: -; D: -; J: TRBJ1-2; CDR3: CASSDFGADYGYTF; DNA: TGTGCCAGCAGTGATTTTGGGGCCGACTATGGCTACACCTTC
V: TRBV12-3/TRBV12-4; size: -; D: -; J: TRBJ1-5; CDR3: CASSLRGNQPQHF; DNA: TGTGCCAGCAGTTTAAGGGGCAATCAGCCCCAGCATTTT
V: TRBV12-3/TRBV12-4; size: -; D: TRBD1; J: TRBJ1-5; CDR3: CASSPETGGGLSNQPQHF; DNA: TGTGCCAGCAGTCCCGAGACAGGGGGCGGATTAAGCAATCAGCCCCAGCATTTT
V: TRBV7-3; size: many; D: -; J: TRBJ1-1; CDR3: CASSLTFGQEAFF; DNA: TGTGCCAGCAGCTTAACGTTTGGGCAGGAAGCTTTCTTT
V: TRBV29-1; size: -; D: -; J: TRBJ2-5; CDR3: CSAGQETQYF; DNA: TGCAGCGCGGGGCAGGAGACCCAGTACTTC
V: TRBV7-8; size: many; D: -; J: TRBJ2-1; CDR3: CASSPRREQFF; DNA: TGTGCCAGCAGCCCCCGGCGGGAGCAGTTCTTC
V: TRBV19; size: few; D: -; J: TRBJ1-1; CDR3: CASSTDWNTEAFF; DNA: TGTGCCAGTAGTACAGACTGGAACACTGAAGCTTTCTTT
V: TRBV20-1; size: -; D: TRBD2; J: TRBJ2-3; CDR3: CSARDSGGLTDTQYF; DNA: TGCAGTGCTAGAGATAGCGGGGGACTCACAGATACGCAGTATTTT
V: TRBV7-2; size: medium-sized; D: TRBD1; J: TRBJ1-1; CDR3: CASSRQGNTEAFF; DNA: TGTGCCAGCAGCCGACAGGGGAACACTGAAGCTTTCTTT
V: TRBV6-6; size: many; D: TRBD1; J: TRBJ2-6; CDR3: CATDRAGANVLTF; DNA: TGTGCCACCGACAGGGCTGGGGCCAACGTCCTGACTTTC
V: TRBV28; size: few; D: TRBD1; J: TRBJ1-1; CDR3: CASSPASMGTEMAFF; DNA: TGTGCCAGCAGTCCTGCATCTATGGGGACAGAGATGGCTTTCTTT
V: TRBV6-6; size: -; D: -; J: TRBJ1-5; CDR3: CASSYSMMVDSNQPQHF; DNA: TGTGCCAGCAGTTACTCGATGATGGTCGATAGCAATCAGCCCCAGCATTTT
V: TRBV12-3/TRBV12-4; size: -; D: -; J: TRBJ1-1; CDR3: CASSPESRWGAEAFF; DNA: TGTGCCAGCAGCCCCGAGTCAAGGTGGGGTGCTGAAGCTTTCTTT
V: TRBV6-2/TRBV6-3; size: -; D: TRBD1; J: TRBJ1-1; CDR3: CASKGEGAGNTEAFF; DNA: TGTGCCAGCAAAGGAGAGGGGGCTGGGAACACTGAAGCTTTCTTT
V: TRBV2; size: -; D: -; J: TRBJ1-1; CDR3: CATSEEEGVTEAFF; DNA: TGTGCCACCTCCGAGGAGGAGGGGGTGACTGAAGCTTTCTTT
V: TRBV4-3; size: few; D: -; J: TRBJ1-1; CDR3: CASSQEGGKSTEAFF; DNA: TGCGCCAGCAGCCAAGAGGGGGGTAAGTCTACTGAAGCTTTCTTT
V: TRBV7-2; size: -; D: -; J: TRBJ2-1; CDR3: CASSTVGTYYNEQFF; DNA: TGTGCCAGCAGCACCGTGGGGACCTATTACAATGAGCAGTTCTTC
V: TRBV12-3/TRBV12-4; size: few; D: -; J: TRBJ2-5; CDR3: CASSRTGIQETQYF; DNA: TGTGCCAGCAGTAGGACGGGAATCCAAGAGACCCAGTACTTC
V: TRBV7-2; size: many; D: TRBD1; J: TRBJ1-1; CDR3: CASRLTGGTEAFF; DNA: TGTGCCAGCAGACTCACAGGGGGTACGGAAGCTTTCTTT
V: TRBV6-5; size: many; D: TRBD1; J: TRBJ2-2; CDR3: CASKVYSGGTGELFF; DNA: TGTGCCAGCAAAGTGTATTCAGGGGGCACCGGGGAGCTGTTTTTT
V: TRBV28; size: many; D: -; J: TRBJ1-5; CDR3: CASSLGGHSNQPQHF; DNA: TGTGCCAGCAGTTTAGGGGGACATAGCAATCAGCCCCAGCATTTT
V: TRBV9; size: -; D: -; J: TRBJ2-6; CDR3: CASSVASTSGANVLTF; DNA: TGTGCCAGCAGCGTAGCTTCAACCTCTGGGGCCAACGTCCTGACTTTC
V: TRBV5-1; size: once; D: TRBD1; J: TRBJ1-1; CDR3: CASILGTGGNTEAFF; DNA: TGCGCCAGCATCTTGGGGACAGGCGGGAACACTGAAGCTTTCTTT
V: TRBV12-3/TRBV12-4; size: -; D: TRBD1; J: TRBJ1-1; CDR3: CAIPGDRGLGKAFF; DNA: TGTGCCATCCCAGGGGACAGGGGGCTCGGAAAAGCTTTCTTT
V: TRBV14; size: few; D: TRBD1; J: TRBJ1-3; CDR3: CATGTGPGNTIYF; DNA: TGTGCCACCGGGACAGGGCCTGGAAACACCATATATTTT
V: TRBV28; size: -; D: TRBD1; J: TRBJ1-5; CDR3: CASSPLGTVNQPKHF; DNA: TGTGCCAGCAGTCCATTAGGGACAGTTAATCAGCCCAAGCATTTT
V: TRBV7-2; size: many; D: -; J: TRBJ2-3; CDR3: CASSQRAGTDTQYF; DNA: TGTGCCAGCAGCCAAAGAGCGGGCACAGATACGCAGTATTTT
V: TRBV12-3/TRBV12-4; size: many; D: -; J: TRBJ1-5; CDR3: CASSSMGRGASNQPQHF; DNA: TGTGCCAGCAGCTCCATGGGACGAGGGGCGAGCAATCAGCCCCAGCATTTT
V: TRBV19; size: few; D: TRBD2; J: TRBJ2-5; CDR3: CASKRGGAGRQETQYF; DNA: TGTGCCAGTAAACGTGGAGGAGCGGGGAGGCAAGAGACCCAGTACTTC
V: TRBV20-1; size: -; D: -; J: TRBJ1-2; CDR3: CSARAAEANGVNYGYTF; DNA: TGCAGTGCTAGAGCTGCGGAAGCTAACGGGGTGAACTATGGCTACACCTTC
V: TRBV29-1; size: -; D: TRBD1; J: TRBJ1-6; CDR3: CSDLTGDEDSYNSPLHF; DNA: TGCAGCGACCTAACAGGGGATGAGGACTCCTATAATTCACCCCTCCACTTT
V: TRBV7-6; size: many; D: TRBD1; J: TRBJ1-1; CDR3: CASSLAPPGQGTEAFF; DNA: TGTGCCAGCAGCTTAGCACCTCCGGGACAGGGGACTGAAGCTTTCTTT
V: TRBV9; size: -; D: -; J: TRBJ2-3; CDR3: CASSLQPSTDTQYF; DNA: TGTGCCAGCAGCCTACAGCCTAGCACAGATACGCAGTATTTT
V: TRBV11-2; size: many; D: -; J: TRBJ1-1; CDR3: CASSLLSMYDTEAFF; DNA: TGTGCCAGCAGCTTATTAAGTATGTACGACACTGAAGCTTTCTTT
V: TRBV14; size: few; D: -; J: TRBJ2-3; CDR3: CASSQDPRTDTQYF; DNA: TGTGCCAGCAGCCAAGATCCCCGCACAGATACGCAGTATTTT